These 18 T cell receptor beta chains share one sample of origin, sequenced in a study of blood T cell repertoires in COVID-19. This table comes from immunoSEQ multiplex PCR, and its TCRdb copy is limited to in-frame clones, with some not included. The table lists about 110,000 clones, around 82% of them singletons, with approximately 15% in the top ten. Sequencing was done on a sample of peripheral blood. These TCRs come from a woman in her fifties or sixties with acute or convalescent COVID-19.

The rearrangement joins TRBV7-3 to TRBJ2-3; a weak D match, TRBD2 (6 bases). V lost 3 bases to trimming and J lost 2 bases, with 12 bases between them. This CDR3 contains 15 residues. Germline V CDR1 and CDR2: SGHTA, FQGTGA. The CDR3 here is CASSFTGGLTDTQYF. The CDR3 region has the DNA TGTGCCAGCAGCTTCACCGGGGGACTCACAGATACGCAGTATTTT.

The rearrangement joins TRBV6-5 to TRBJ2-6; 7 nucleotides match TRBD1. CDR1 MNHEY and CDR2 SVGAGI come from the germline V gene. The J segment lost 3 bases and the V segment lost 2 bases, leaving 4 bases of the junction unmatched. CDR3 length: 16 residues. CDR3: CASSYPNRGGANVLTF. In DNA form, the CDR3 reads TGTGCCAGCAGTTACCCGAACAGGGGTGGGGCCAACGTCCTGACTTTC.

The CDR3 sequence is CASRQGWQPQHF. CDR3 DNA sequence: TGTGCCAGTAGACAGGGTTGGCAGCCCCAGCATTTT. The chain employs TRBV19 and TRBJ1-5; D might be TRBD1 (6 bases). In germline, CDR1 is LNHDA, CDR2 SQIVND (reference sequence). V lost 6 bases, J lost 7 bases, and 10 bases lay in between. The CDR3 spans 12 residues.

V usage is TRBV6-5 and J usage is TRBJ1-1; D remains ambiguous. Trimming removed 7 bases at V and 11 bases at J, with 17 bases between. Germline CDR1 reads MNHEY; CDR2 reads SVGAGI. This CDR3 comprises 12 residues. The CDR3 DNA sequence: TGTGCCAGCATTAGTCGGGAAGCCAGGGCTTTCTTT. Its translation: CASISREARAFF.

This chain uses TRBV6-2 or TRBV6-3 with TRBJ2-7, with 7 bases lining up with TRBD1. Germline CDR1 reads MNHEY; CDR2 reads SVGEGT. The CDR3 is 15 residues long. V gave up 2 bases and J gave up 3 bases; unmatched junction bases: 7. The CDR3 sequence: CASSYPGTDHYEQYF. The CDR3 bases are TGTGCCAGCAGTTACCCCGGGACAGACCACTACGAGCAGTACTTC.

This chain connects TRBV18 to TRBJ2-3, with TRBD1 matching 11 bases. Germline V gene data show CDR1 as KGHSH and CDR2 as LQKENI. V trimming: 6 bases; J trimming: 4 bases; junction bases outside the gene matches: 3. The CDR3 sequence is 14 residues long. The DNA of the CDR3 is TGTGCCAGCTCCGGACAGGGGGCAGCAGATACGCAGTATTTT. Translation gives CASSGQGAADTQYF.

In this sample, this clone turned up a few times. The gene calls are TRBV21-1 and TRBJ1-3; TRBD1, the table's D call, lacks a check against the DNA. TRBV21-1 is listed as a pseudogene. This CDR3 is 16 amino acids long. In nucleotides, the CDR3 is TGTGCCAGCAGCGAATGGGCCGGGACAACCGGAAACACCATATATTTT. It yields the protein CASSEWAGTTGNTIYF.

CDR3 protein: CATSPGDATEAFF. DNA of the CDR3: TGTGCCACCTCCCCAGGGGACGCCACTGAAGCTTTCTTT. V usage is TRBV2 and J usage is TRBJ1-1, with D maybe TRBD1 (6 bases). Germline V gene lookup returns CDR1 SNHLY and CDR2 FYNNEI. Trimming shortened V by 10 bases and J by 4 bases, and 16 bases separated the two germline ends. There are 13 residues in the CDR3.

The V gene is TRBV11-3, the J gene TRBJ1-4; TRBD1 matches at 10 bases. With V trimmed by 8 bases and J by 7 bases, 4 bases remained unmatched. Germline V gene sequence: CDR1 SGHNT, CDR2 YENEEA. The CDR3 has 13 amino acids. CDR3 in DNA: TGTGCCAGCCGGGACAGGGGCGGTGAAAAACTGTTTTTT. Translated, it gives CASRDRGGEKLFF. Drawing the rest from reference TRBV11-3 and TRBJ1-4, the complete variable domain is EAGVVQSPRYKIIEKKQPVAFWCNPISGHNTLYWYLQNLGQGPELLIRYENEEAVDDSQLPKDRFSAERLKGVDSTLKIQPAELGDSAVYLCASRDRGGEKLFFGSGTQLSVL.

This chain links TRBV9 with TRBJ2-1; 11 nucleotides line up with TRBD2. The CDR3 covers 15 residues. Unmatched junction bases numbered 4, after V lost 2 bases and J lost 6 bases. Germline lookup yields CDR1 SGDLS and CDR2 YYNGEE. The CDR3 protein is CASSVSSGGSNEQFF. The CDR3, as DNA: TGTGCCAGCAGCGTGTCTAGCGGGGGGTCCAATGAGCAGTTCTTC.

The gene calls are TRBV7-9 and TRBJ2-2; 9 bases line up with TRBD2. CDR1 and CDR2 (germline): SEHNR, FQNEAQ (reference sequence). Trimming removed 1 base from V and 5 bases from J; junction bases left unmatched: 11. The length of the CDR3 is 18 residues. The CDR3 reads CASSLVRLAGIRTGELFF. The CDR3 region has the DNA TGTGCCAGCAGCTTAGTGAGGCTAGCGGGGATTCGGACCGGGGAGCTGTTTTTT.

The CDR3 bases are TGTGCCAGCAGCGGGGGGCAGGGCTCCTACAATGAGCAGTTCTTC. Translation gives CASSGGQGSYNEQFF. This rearrangement joins TRBV9 to TRBJ2-1; D may be TRBD1 (6 bases). The V end was cut by 3 bases, the J end by 0 bases, with 10 bases between. The CDR3 totals 15 residues. Germline CDR1 is SGDLS and CDR2 is YYNGEE.

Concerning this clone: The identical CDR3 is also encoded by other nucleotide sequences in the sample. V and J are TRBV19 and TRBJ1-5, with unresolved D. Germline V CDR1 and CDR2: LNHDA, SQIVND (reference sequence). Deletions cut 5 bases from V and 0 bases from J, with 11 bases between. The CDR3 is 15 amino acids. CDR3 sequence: CASSYVVSSNQPQHF. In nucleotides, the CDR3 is TGTGCCAGTAGTTACGTCGTCAGTAGCAATCAGCCCCAGCATTTT.

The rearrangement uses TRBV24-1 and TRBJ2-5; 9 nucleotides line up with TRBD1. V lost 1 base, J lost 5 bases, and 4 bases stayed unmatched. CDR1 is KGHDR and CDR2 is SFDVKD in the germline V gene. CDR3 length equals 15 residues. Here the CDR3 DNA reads TGTGCCACCAGTGATTTCGACAGGGGGTTGGAGACCCAGTACTTC. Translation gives CATSDFDRGLETQYF.

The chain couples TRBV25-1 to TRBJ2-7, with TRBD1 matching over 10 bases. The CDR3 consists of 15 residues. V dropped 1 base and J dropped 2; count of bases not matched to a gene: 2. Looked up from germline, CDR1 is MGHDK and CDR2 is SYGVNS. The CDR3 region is CASSEWDRGPYEQYF. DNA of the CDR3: TGTGCCAGCAGTGAATGGGACAGGGGACCCTACGAGCAGTACTTC.

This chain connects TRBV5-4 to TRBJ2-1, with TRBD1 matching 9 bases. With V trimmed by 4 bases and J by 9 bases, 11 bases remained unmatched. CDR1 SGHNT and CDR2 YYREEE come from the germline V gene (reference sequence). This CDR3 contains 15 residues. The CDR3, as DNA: TGTGCCAGCAGCACCTCGGACAGGGGTAAGGGTGAGCAGTTCTTC. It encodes CASSTSDRGKGEQFF.

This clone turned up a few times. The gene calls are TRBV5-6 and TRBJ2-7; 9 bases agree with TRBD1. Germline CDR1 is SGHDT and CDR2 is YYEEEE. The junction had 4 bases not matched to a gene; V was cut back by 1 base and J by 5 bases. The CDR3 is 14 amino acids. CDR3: CASSLTGQGNEQYF. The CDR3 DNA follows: TGTGCCAGCAGCTTGACGGGACAGGGCAACGAGCAGTACTTC.

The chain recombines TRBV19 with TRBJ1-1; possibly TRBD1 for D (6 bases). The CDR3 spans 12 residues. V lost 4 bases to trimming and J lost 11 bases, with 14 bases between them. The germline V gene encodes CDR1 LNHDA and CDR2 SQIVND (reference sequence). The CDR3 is CASSRPKGGAFF. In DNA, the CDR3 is TGTGCCAGTAGTAGACCGAAGGGGGGGGCTTTCTTT.